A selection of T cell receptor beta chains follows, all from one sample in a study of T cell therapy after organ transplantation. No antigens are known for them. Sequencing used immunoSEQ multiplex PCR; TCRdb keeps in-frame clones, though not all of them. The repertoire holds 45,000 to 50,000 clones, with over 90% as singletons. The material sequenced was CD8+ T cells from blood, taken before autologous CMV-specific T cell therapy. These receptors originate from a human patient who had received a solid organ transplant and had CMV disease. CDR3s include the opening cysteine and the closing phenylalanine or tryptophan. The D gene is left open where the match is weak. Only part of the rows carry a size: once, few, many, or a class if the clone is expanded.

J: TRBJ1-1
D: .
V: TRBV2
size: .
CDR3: CASSDPTGGTEAFF
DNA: TGTGCCAGCAGTGACCCCACCGGCGGCACTGAAGCTTTCTTT

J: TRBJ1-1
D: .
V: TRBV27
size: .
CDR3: CASAAPLTGNTEAFF
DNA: TGTGCCAGCGCCGCCCCCCTTACAGGGAACACTGAAGCTTTCTTT

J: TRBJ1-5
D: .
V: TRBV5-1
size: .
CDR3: CASSLDPGRKPQHF
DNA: TGCGCCAGCAGCTTGGATCCAGGGAGGAAGCCCCAGCATTTT

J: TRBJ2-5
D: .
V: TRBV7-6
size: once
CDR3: CASSSSPGRRQETQYF
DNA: TGTGCCAGCAGCTCTTCCCCCGGGCGACGTCAAGAGACCCAGTACTTC

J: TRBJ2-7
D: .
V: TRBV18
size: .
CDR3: CASSPPDRYEQYF
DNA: TGTGCCAGCTCACCACCTGACAGATACGAGCAGTACTTC

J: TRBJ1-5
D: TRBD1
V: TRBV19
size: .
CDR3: CASSTTPGQGRHQPQHF
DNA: TGTGCCAGTAGTACAACTCCGGGACAGGGGCGACATCAGCCCCAGCATTTT

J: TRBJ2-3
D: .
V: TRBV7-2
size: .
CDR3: CASSPQPRTDTQYF
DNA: TGTGCCAGCAGCCCCCAACCACGAACAGATACGCAGTATTTT

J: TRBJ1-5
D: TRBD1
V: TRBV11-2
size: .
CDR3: CASSSTGGNQPQHF
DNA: TGTGCCAGCAGTTCGACAGGGGGCAATCAGCCCCAGCATTTT

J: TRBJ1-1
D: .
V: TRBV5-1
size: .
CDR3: CASSLGRAGSPEAFF
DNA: TGCGCCAGCAGCTTGGGGCGAGCCGGATCCCCTGAAGCTTTCTTT

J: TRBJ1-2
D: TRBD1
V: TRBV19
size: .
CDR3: CASGAGTGGGWGYGYTF
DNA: TGTGCCAGCGGCGCCGGGACAGGGGGCGGGTGGGGCTATGGCTACACCTTC

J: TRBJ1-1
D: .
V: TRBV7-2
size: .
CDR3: CASSLDSPEAFF
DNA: TGTGCCAGCAGCTTAGATAGCCCTGAAGCTTTCTTT

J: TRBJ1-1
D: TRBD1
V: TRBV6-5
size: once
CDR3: CASSFGQGGAEAFF
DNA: TGTGCCAGCAGTTTCGGACAGGGAGGCGCTGAAGCTTTCTTT

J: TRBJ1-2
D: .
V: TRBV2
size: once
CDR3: CASRGSPGQLNYGYTF
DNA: TGTGCCAGCAGGGGGTCTCCGGGACAACTTAACTATGGCTACACCTTC

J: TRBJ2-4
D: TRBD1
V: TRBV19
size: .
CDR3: CASSIDWGQAAKNIQYF
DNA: TGTGCCAGTAGTATAGATTGGGGACAGGCTGCCAAAAACATTCAGTACTTC

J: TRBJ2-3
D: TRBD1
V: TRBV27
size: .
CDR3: CATHTLTGTTDTQYF
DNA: TGTGCCACCCACACACTGACAGGGACCACAGATACGCAGTATTTT

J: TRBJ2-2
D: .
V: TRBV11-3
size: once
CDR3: CASSSGRIAESAGELFF
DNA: TGTGCCAGCAGCTCAGGTCGGATCGCCGAGAGCGCCGGGGAGCTGTTTTTT

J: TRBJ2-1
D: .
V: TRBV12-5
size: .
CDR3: CASGSPPGYEQFF
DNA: TGTGCTAGTGGTTCCCCCCCAGGGTACGAGCAGTTCTTC

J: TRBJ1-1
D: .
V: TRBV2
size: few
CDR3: CASIGPGYEAFF
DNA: TGTGCCAGCATTGGCCCAGGATATGAAGCTTTCTTT

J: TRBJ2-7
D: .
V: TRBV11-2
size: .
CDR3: CASSLGPDPLEEQYF
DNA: TGTGCCAGCAGCTTAGGACCCGACCCCCTTGAGGAGCAGTACTTC

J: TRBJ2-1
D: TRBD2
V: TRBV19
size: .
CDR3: CASSRSGSTYNEQFF
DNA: TGTGCCAGTAGCAGGAGCGGGAGTACCTACAATGAGCAGTTCTTC

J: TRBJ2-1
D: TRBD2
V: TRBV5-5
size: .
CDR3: CASSAASGRNEQFF
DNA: TGTGCCAGCAGCGCGGCTAGCGGGAGGAATGAGCAGTTCTTC

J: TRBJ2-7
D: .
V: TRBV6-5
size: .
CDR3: CASSPASPHEQYF
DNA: TGTGCCAGCAGTCCGGCCAGCCCCCACGAGCAGTACTTC

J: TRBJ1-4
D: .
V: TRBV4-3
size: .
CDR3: CASSQDLILGGANEKLFF
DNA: TGCGCCAGCAGCCAAGATCTTATATTGGGCGGAGCTAATGAAAAACTGTTTTTT

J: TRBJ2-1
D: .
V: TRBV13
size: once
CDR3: CASSLEAGNYNEQFF
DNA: TGTGCCAGCAGCTTGGAGGCAGGGAACTACAATGAGCAGTTCTTC

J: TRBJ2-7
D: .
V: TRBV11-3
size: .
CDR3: CASSPALGSEQYF
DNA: TGTGCCAGCAGCCCAGCCTTGGGCTCCGAGCAGTACTTC

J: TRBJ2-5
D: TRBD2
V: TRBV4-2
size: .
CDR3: CASSQDGASGVETQYF
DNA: TGTGCCAGCAGCCAAGATGGAGCTAGCGGGGTAGAGACCCAGTACTTC

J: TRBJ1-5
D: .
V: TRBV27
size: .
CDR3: CASSFSYSGAQHF
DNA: TGTGCCAGCAGTTTTTCATACTCGGGGGCCCAGCATTTT

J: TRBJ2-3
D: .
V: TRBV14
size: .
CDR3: CASSQGGGGFFTDTQYF
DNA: TGTGCCAGCAGCCAAGGTGGAGGGGGGTTTTTTACAGATACGCAGTATTTT

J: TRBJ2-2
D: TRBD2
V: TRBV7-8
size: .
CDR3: CASSAGLAGGPGELFF
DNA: TGTGCCAGCAGCGCGGGACTAGCGGGAGGGCCCGGGGAGCTGTTTTTT

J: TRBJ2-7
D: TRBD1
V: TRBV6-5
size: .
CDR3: CASSKTGTGNEQYF
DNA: TGTGCCAGCAGTAAAACCGGGACAGGGAACGAGCAGTACTTC

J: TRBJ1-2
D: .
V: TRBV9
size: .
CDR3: CASSVRAYGAVRGYTF
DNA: TGTGCCAGCAGCGTACGGGCGTACGGGGCAGTCCGGGGCTACACCTTC

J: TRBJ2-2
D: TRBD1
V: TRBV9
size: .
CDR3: CASSVVGTGGGPGELFF
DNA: TGTGCCAGCAGCGTAGTTGGGACAGGGGGCGGGCCCGGGGAGCTGTTTTTT

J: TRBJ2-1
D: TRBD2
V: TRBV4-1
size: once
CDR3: CASSQDPLADPNEQFF
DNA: TGCGCCAGCAGCCAAGATCCACTAGCGGATCCTAATGAGCAGTTCTTC

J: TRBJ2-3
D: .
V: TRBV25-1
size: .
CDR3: CASSEYRGGYTDTQYF
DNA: TGTGCCAGCAGTGAATATCGGGGCGGGTACACAGATACGCAGTATTTT

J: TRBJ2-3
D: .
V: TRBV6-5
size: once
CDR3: CASSSRLRTQYF
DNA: TGTGCCAGCAGTTCCAGATTGCGTACGCAGTATTTT

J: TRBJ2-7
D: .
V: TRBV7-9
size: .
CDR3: CASSLEPRGEQYF
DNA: TGTGCCAGCAGCTTGGAACCGAGGGGCGAGCAGTACTTC

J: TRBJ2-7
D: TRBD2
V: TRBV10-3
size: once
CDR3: CAISGLAGGDEQYF
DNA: TGTGCCATCAGTGGGCTAGCGGGAGGCGACGAGCAGTACTTC

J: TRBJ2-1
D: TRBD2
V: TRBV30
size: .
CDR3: CAWSWGLASSYNEQFF
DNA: TGTGCCTGGAGTTGGGGACTAGCGAGCTCCTACAATGAGCAGTTCTTC

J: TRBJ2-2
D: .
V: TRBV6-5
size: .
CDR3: CASSYSGVFNTGELFF
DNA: TGTGCCAGCAGTTATTCAGGGGTTTTTAACACCGGGGAGCTGTTTTTT